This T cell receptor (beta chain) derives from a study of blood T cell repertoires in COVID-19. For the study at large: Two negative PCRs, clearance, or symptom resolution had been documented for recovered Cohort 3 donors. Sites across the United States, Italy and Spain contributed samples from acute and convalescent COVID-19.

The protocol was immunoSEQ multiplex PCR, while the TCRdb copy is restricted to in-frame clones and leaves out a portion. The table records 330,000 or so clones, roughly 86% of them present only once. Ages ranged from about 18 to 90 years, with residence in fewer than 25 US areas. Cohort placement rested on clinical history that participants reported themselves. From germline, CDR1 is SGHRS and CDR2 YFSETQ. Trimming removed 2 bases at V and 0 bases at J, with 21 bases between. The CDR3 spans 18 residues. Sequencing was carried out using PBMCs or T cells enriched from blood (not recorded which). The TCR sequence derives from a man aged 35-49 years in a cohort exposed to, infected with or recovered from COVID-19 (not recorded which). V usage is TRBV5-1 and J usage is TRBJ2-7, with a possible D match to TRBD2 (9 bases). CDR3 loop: CASSFQGASGTYSYEQYF. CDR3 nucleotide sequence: TGCGCCAGCAGCTTCCAGGGGGCTAGCGGGACCTACTCCTACGAGCAGTACTTC.